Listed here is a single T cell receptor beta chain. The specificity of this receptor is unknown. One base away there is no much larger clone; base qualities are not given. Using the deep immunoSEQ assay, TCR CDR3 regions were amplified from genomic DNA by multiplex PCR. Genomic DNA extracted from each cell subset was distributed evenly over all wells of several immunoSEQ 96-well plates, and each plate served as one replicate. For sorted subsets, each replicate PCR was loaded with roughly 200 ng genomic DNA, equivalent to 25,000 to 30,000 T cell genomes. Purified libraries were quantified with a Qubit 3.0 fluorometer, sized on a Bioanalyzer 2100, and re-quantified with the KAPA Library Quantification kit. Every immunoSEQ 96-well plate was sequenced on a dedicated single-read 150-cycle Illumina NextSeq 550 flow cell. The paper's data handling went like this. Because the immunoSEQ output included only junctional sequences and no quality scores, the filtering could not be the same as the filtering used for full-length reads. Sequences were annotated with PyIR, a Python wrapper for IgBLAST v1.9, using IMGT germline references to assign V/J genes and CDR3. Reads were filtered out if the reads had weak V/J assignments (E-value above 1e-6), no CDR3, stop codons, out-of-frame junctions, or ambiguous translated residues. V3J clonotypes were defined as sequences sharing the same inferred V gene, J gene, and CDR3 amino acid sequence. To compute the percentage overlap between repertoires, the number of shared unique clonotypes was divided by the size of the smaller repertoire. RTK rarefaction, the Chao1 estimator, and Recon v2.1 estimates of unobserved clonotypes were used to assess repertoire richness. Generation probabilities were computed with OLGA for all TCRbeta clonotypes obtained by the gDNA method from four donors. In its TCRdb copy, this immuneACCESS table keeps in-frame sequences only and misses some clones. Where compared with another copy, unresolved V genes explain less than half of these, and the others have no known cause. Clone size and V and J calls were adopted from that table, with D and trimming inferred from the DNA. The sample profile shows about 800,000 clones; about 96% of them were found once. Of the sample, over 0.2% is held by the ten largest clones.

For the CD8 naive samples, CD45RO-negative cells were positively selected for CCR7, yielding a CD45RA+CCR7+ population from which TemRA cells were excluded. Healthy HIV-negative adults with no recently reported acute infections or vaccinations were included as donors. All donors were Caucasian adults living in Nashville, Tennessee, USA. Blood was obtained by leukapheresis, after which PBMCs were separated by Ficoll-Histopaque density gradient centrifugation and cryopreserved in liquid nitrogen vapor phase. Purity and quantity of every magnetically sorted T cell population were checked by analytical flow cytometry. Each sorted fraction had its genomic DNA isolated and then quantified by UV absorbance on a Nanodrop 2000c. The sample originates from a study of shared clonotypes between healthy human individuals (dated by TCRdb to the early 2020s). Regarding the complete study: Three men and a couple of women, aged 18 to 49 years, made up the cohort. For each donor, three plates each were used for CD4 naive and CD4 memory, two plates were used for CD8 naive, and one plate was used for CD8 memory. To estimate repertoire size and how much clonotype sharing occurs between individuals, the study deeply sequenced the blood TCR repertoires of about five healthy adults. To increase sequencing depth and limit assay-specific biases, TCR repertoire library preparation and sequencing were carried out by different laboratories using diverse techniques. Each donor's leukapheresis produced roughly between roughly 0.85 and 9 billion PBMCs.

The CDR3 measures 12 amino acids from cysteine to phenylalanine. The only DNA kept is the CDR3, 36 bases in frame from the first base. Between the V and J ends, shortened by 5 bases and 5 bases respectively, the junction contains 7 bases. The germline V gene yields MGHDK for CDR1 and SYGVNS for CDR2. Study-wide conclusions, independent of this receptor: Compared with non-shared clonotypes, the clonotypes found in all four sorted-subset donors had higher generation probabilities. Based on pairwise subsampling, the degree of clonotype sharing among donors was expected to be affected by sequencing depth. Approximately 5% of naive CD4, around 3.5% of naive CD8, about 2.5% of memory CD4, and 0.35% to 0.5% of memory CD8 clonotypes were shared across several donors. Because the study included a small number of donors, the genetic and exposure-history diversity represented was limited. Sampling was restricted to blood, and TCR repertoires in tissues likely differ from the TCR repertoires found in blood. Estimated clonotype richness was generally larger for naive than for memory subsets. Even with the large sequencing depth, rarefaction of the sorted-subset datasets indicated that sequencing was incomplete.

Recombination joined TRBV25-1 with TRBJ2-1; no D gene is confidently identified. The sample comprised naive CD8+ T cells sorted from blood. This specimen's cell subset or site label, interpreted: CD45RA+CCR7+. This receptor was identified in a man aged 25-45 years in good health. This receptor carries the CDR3 CASSFGNNEQFF. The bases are TGTGCCAGCAGTTTCGGCAACAATGAGCAGTTCTTC.